This entry lists 29 T cell receptor beta chains sequenced from one sample in a study of metastatic and nonmetastatic thyroid tumors. TCRdb re-analyzed the PCR reads using MiXCR. The data hold roughly 48,000 clones, with approximately 17% observed a single time. Every patient underwent thyroid surgery untreated. Sequencing was performed on blood. All receptors derive from a female donor with papillary thyroid cancer or a benign thyroid nodule (not recorded which). Some clones in this sample may be carry-over from other donors' samples.

This rearrangement joins TRBV6-5 to TRBJ1-5; the D is unclear. V gave up 5 bases and J gave up 1 base, with 12 bases separating them. Germline V gene sequence: CDR1 MNHEY, CDR2 SVGAGI. This CDR3 spans 15 amino acids. This CDR3 is CASSRLRGSNQPQHF. As DNA, the CDR3 is TGTGCCAGCAGTCGACTCCGAGGGAGCAATCAGCCCCAGCATTTT.

This clone was counted many times. The chain employs TRBV29-1 and TRBJ2-5; D unresolved. Per germline, CDR1 SQVTM and CDR2 ANQGSEA. V was pared by 5 bases and J by 0 bases, with 16 bases between. The CDR3 sequence is 15 residues long. The CDR3 spells CSVFFFYLNQETQYF. CDR3 nucleotide sequence: TGCAGCGTTTTTTTCTTCTACCTGAACCAAGAGACCCAGTACTTC.

As to this clone: This sequence may be a read error, since a much larger clone differs from it by one base. Additional DNA sequences in this sample encode the identical CDR3. The CDR3 sequence: CASGSGEAHEQFF. The CDR3 DNA sequence: TGCGCCAGCGGTAGCGGGGAAGCCCATGAGCAGTTCTTC. The J gene is TRBJ2-1, the V gene TRBV7-3; TRBD2 agrees at 8 bases. Germline V lookup: CDR1 SGHTA, CDR2 FQGTGA. CDR3 length: 13 amino acids.

This clone appeared many times. This chain links TRBV20-1 with TRBJ1-2; no firm D call. V gave up 6 bases and J gave up 7 bases, with 21 bases separating them. This CDR3 has 14 amino acids. Germline CDR1 DFQATT, CDR2 SNEGSKA (reference sequence). This CDR3 is CSASLPGSSGGYTF. CDR3 nucleotides: TGCAGTGCCTCATTACCGGGCTCCTCCGGTGGCTACACCTTC.

This clone was counted at least ten times. This chain joins TRBV20-1 and TRBJ2-1; 13 bases align to TRBD2. Trimming removed 6 bases from V and 7 bases from J; junction bases left unmatched: 12. The CDR3 length is 16 residues. Germline assignment: CDR1 DFQATT and CDR2 SNEGSKA (reference sequence). CDR3 sequence: CSAPFWGTSGKNEQFF. The CDR3 nucleotides read TGCAGTGCCCCATTCTGGGGGACTAGCGGGAAGAATGAGCAGTTCTTC.

This clone has ten or more counts. V usage is TRBV2 and J usage is TRBJ2-7; TRBD1 aligns across 9 bases. The ends lost 2 bases at V and 5 bases at J; junction bases unmatched: 16. The V gene's germline CDR1 is SNHLY and CDR2 FYNNEI. The CDR3 is made up of 18 amino acids. This chain's CDR3 is CASSETFKPGQGINEQYF. The CDR3 DNA reads TGTGCCAGCAGTGAAACGTTTAAGCCGGGACAGGGTATCAACGAGCAGTACTTC.

This clone showed up many times. This chain connects TRBV5-5 to TRBJ2-7, with TRBD2 matching over 14 bases. Germline CDR1 SGHKS, CDR2 YYEKEE (reference sequence). This CDR3 spans 15 amino acids. V shed 3 bases, J shed 7 bases, and the junction held 6 bases outside the gene matches. The CDR3 sequence: CASSSNGLAGGEQYF. The CDR3 DNA sequence: TGTGCCAGCAGCTCAAACGGACTAGCGGGAGGAGAGCAGTACTTC. The full variable domain, in which reference TRBV5-5 and TRBJ2-7 provide the parts outside the CDR3, is DAGVTQSPTHLIKTRGQQVTLRCSPISGHKSVSWYQQVLGQGPQFIFQYYEKEERGRGNFPDRFSARQFPNYSSELNVNALLLGDSALYLCASSSNGLAGGEQYFGPGTRLTVT.

This clone was counted at least ten times. A read error is possible here, since a much larger clone lies one base away. This chain joins TRBV27 and TRBJ2-7; 9 nucleotides agree with TRBD1. Germline V gene data show CDR1 as MNHEY and CDR2 as SMNVEV (reference sequence). CDR3 length: 17 residues. The CDR3 sequence is CASAWGQGQRGHYKQYF. DNA for the CDR3: TGTGCCAGCGCCTGGGGACAGGGTCAGAGGGGGCACTACAAGCAGTACTTC.

The rearrangement uses TRBV10-1 and TRBJ2-3; 9 bases match TRBD1. This CDR3 contains 15 residues. Trimming took 6 bases from V and 3 from J; bases not matched to a gene: 7. The germline CDR1 and CDR2 sequences are WNHNN and SYGVQD (reference sequence). This CDR3 reads CASRMGQGRTDTQYF. The CDR3 nucleotides are TGCGCCAGCAGGATGGGACAGGGAAGAACAGATACGCAGTATTTT.

This chain uses TRBV28 with TRBJ2-2, with D uncertain. V shed 8 bases and J shed 14 bases, with 30 bases lying between them. CDR1 is MDHEN and CDR2 is SYDVKM in the germline V gene. The CDR3 contains 16 residues. CDR3 bases: TGTGCCAGCGCCCCCGGGTGGCGGTGGAACACCGTGGATCTGTTTTTT. Protein product: CASAPGWRWNTVDLFF.

This clone was picked up many times. The chain recombines TRBV28 with TRBJ2-1, with D uncertain. The CDR3 contains 15 residues. The V end lost 6 bases, the J end lost 3 bases, and 15 bases lay between the germline ends. Per germline, CDR1 MDHEN and CDR2 SYDVKM. The CDR3 DNA reads TGTGCCAGCAGCGGAAGGGTTGACATCTACAATGAGCAGTTCTTC. It specifies CASSGRVDIYNEQFF.

This clone was observed many times. The chain uses TRBV10-3 and TRBJ2-7; either TRBD1 or TRBD2 may supply D (5 bases each). Germline V lookup: CDR1 ENHRY, CDR2 SYGVKD. Trimming stripped 3 bases from V and 2 bases from J, with 14 bases between. The CDR3 has 15 amino acids. The CDR3 DNA follows: TGTGCCATCAGTGACGGGGCGGTCCGCCCCTACGAGCAGTACTTC. Its protein product is CAISDGAVRPYEQYF.

This sequence joins TRBV2 and TRBJ2-2; TRBD1 aligns across 7 bases. The CDR3 loop spans 13 amino acids. The germline V gene has CDR1 SNHLY and CDR2 FYNNEI. Losses at the gene ends were 7 bases for V and 3 bases for J; bases not matched to a gene: 2. Here the CDR3 DNA reads TGTGCCAGCACTACAGGGGACACCGGGGAGCTGTTTTTT. It is translated as CASTTGDTGELFF.

This clone has at least ten counts. The chain combines TRBV24-1 with TRBJ2-3; the match to TRBD2 covers 7 bases. The germline V gene has CDR1 KGHDR and CDR2 SFDVKD. The CDR3 sequence is 15 residues long. With V trimmed by 1 base and J by 1 base, 1 base remained unmatched. The CDR3, as DNA: TGTGCCACCAGTGATTTCCGGGAGGGCACAGATACGCAGTATTTT. Translated: CATSDFREGTDTQYF.

This clone was counted ten times or more. The CDR3 spells CASSYTGARSQPQHF. As DNA, the CDR3 is TGTGCCAGCAGTTATACAGGGGCGAGGAGTCAGCCCCAGCATTTT. The V gene is TRBV28, the J gene TRBJ1-5, with 7 nucleotides matching TRBD1. The J segment lost 6 bases and the V segment lost 4 bases, leaving 9 bases of the junction unmatched. The germline gives CDR1 MDHEN, CDR2 SYDVKM. The length of the CDR3 is 15 residues. The full variable domain, with the rest looked up from reference TRBV28 and TRBJ1-5, is DVKVTQSSRYLVKRTGEKVFLECVQDMDHENMFWYRQDPGLGLRLIYFSYDVKMKEKGDIPEGYSVSREKKERFSLILESASTNQTSMYLCASSYTGARSQPQHFGDGTRLSIL.

The chain uses TRBV7-1 and TRBJ2-1; 14 bases agree with TRBD2. TRBV7-1 is an ORF for which the function is uncertain. Losses at the gene ends were 6 bases for V and 2 bases for J; bases not matched to a gene: 12. The CDR3 covers 19 residues. The CDR3 sequence: CASSPAGLAGAPAYNEQFF. The CDR3 DNA reads TGTGCCAGCAGTCCAGCGGGACTAGCGGGAGCGCCTGCCTACAATGAGCAGTTCTTC.

By share of the sample, this clone is medium-sized. This chain links TRBV6-1 with TRBJ1-6, with 11 bases aligning to TRBD1. The CDR3 spans 15 residues. Losses at the gene ends were 6 bases for V and 9 bases for J; bases not matched to a gene: 7. Germline CDR1 is MNHNS and CDR2 is SASEGT. CDR3 nucleotides: TGTGCCAGCAGATCTCCGGGACAGGGGGGTTCACCCCTCCACTTT. Protein: CASRSPGQGGSPLHF.

This clone was detected many times. This chain links TRBV27 with TRBJ1-1; unclear D gene. V was clipped by 3 bases and J by 1 base, with 6 bases between them. The length of the CDR3 is 13 residues. Germline V gene data show CDR1 as MNHEY and CDR2 as SMNVEV (reference sequence). The CDR3 loop reads CASSFKENTEAFF. DNA for the CDR3: TGTGCCAGCAGTTTCAAGGAGAACACTGAAGCTTTCTTT.

This clone occurred many times. J is TRBJ2-7 and V is TRBV7-2; 8 bases agree with TRBD2. J gave up 2 bases and V 2 bases, and 2 bases lay outside the gene matches. The CDR3 is 14 residues long. Germline V gene lookup returns CDR1 SGHTA and CDR2 FQGNSA. The CDR3 coding sequence is TGTGCCAGCAGCTTACTGGGACTAGCCTACGAGCAGTACTTC. This translates into CASSLLGLAYEQYF.

This clone was observed once. The germline gene is not matched at one end of the junction; a read error may be the cause. J is TRBJ2-5 and V is TRBV7-3; possible D gene TRBD2, 5 bases. Germline V gives CDR1 SGHTA, CDR2 FQGTGA. CDR3 size: 16 residues. CDR3 protein: CASILVPGGLFGAQYF. Here the CDR3 DNA reads TGTGCCAGCATCTTAGTGCCAGGTGGCCTCTTCGGGGCCCAGTACTTC. The whole variable domain, filled in from reference TRBV7-3 and TRBJ2-5, reads GAGVSQTPSNKVTEKGKYVELRCDPISGHTALYWYRQSLGQGPEFLIYFQGTGAADDSGLPNDRFFAVRPEGSVSTLKIQRTERGDSAVYLCASILVPGGLFGAQYFGPGTRLLVL.

This clone was seen many times. The chain carries TRBV19 and TRBJ2-3; D possibly corresponds to TRBD2 (6 bases). The CDR3 has 13 amino acids. Trimming left V 4 bases short and J 3 bases short, with 8 bases between. Germline loops: CDR1 LNHDA, CDR2 SQIVND (reference sequence). The CDR3, as DNA: TGTGCCAGTAGTAGCCTAGCGACAGATACGCAGTATTTT. The encoded protein is CASSSLATDTQYF.

Turning to this clone: The junction does not match germline at one end; this may be a read error. V and J are TRBV7-2 and TRBJ2-3; 9 bases are a match to TRBD2. The germline V gene has CDR1 SGHTA and CDR2 FQGNSA. This CDR3 region has 19 residues. CDR3 DNA sequence: TGTGCCAGCAGCTTATCGATAGCGGGAGAGGGTGCTAGCAAAGATACGAAGTATTTT. Residues: CASSLSIAGEGASKDTKYF.

As to this clone: At one boundary the junction diverges from the germline segment, which might be a read error. V is TRBV7-8 and J is TRBJ1-6; D is uncertain. Germline CDR1 is SGHVS and CDR2 is FQNEAQ. The CDR3 contains 14 residues. CDR3 protein: CASSLRWNNSPPHF. The CDR3 DNA sequence: TGTGCCAGTAGCTTACGGTGGAATAATTCACCCCCCCACTTT.

This clone was found a few times. The chain joins TRBV12-3 or TRBV12-4 to TRBJ2-7, with 9 bases aligning to TRBD1. CDR3 length: 16 amino acids. The junction had 15 bases not matched to a gene; V was cut back by 6 bases and J by 6 bases. The CDR3 DNA sequence: TGTGCCAGCAGGACCAAACAGGGACAGGGTCCTGCCGAGCAGTACTTC. Translation: CASRTKQGQGPAEQYF.

This clone was recorded at least ten times. The chain is built from TRBV20-1 and TRBJ2-1; 9 nucleotides agree with TRBD2. The CDR3 runs to 15 residues. Germline V CDR1 and CDR2: DFQATT, SNEGSKA (reference sequence). The J segment lost 5 bases and the V segment lost 2 bases, leaving 7 bases of the junction unmatched. The CDR3 region is CSARMSGRSNNEQFF. CDR3 nucleotide sequence: TGCAGTGCTAGAATGAGCGGGAGGTCGAACAATGAGCAGTTCTTC.

The table lists this clone with many counts. V gene TRBV3-1 combines with J gene TRBJ2-5, with 8 bases that match TRBD2. Germline CDR1 and CDR2: LGHDT and YNNKEL (reference sequence). The CDR3 consists of 14 residues. After removal of 1 base from V and 9 bases from J, the junction contained 7 bases not matched to a gene. In nucleotides, the CDR3 is TGTGCCAGCAGCCAAGGTGACAGGCGGGAGGCCCAGTACTTC. Its translation: CASSQGDRREAQYF.

The sample holds many counts of this clone. V and J are TRBV5-1 and TRBJ1-2; D may be TRBD1 (6 bases). This CDR3 contains 14 residues. CDR1 is SGHRS and CDR2 is YFSETQ in the germline V gene. V dropped 0 bases and J dropped 5 bases, with 11 bases sitting between them. CDR3 protein: CASSLVSGAYGYTF. The CDR3 nucleotides are TGCGCCAGCAGCTTGGTTTCGGGGGCATATGGCTACACCTTC.

In its sample, this clone is medium-sized. This rearrangement joins TRBV2 to TRBJ2-7; 8 bases align to TRBD1. The V segment lost 6 bases and the J segment 3 bases; nucleotides outside the gene matches: 4. Germline CDR1 is SNHLY and CDR2 is FYNNEI. The CDR3 loop spans 13 amino acids. The CDR3 reads CASRDRVVYEQYF. CDR3 DNA sequence: TGTGCCAGCAGGGACAGGGTGGTCTACGAGCAGTACTTC.

The V and J genes are TRBV28 and TRBJ1-2; no definite D call. CDR1 is MDHEN, CDR2 SYDVKM, per germline. The CDR3 runs to 15 residues. V lost 5 bases to trimming and J lost 3 bases, with 16 bases between them. CDR3 nucleotides: TGTGCCAGCAGTCCTTCTCTGCTTCCATACTATGGCTACACCTTC. Its protein product is CASSPSLLPYYGYTF.